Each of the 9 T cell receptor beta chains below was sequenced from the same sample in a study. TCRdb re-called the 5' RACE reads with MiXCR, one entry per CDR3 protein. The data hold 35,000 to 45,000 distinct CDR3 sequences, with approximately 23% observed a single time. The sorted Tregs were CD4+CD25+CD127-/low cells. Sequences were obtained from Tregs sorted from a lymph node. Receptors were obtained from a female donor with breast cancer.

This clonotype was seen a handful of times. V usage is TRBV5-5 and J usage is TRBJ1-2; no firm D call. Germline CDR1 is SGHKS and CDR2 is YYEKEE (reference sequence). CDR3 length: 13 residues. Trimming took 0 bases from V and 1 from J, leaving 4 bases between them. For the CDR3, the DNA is TGTGCCAGCAGCTTGGGGAATAACTATGGCTACACCTTC. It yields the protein CASSLGNNYGYTF.

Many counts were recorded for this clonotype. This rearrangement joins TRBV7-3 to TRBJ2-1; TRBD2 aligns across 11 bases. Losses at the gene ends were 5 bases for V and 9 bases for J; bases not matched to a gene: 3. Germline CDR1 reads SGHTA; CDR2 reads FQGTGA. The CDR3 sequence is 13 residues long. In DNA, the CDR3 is TGTGCCAGCAGCCCGACTAGCGGGATTGAGCAGTTCTTC. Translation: CASSPTSGIEQFF.

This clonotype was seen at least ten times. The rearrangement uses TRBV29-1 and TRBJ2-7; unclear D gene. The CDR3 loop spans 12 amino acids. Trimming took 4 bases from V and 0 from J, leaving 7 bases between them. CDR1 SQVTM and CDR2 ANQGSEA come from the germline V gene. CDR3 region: CSVGGTSYEQYF. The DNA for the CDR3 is TGCAGCGTTGGGGGAACCTCCTACGAGCAGTACTTC.

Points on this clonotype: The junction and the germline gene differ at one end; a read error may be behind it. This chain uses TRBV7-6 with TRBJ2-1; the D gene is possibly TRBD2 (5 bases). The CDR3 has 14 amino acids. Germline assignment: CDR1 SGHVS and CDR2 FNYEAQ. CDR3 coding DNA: TGTGCCAGCAGCTTCGGGGTGGATCACAATGGGCAGTTCTTC. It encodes CASSFGVDHNGQFF.

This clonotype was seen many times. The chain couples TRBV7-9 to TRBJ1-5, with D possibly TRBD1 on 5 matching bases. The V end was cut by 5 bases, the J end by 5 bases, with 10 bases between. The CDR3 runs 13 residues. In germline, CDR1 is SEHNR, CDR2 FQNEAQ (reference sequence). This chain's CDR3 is CASSPWGDQPQHF. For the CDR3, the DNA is TGTGCCAGCAGCCCGTGGGGGGATCAGCCCCAGCATTTT.

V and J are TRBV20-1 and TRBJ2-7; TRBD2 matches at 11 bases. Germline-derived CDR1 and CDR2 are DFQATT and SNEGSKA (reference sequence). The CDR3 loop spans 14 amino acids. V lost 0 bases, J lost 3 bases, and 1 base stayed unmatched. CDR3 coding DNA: TGCAGTGCTAGAGAACTAGCGGGAGACTACGAGCAGTACTTC. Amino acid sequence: CSARELAGDYEQYF.

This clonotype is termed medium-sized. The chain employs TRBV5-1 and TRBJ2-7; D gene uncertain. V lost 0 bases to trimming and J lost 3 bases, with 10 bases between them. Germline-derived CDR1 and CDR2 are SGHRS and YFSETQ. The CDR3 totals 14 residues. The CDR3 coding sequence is TGCGCCAGCAGCTTGGGTGGCAGATTCTACGAGCAGTACTTC. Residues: CASSLGGRFYEQYF.

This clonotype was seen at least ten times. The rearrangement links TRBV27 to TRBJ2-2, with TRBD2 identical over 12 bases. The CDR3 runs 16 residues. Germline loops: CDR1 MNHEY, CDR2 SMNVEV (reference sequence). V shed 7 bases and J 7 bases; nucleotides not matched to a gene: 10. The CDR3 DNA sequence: TGTGCCAGCAACGCTGAGACTAGCGGGAGCGACGGGGAGCTGTTTTTT. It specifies CASNAETSGSDGELFF.

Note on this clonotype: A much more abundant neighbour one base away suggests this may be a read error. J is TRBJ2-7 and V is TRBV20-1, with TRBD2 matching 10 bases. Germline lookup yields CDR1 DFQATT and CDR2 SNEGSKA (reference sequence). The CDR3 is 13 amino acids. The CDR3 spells CGGLLAGDLEQYF. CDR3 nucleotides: TGCGGTGGTTTGCTAGCGGGAGACCTCGAGCAGTACTTC.